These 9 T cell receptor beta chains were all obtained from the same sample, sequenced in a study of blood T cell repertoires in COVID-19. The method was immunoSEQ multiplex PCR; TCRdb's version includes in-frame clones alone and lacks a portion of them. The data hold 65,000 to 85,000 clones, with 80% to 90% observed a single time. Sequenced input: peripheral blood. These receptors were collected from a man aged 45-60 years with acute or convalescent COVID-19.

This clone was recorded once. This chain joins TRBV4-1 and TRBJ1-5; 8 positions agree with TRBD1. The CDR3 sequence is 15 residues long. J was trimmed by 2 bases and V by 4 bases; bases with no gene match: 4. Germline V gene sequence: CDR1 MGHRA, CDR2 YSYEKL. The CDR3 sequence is CASSRPGQGNQPQHF. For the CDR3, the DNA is TGCGCCAGCAGCCGACCGGGACAGGGCAATCAGCCCCAGCATTTT.

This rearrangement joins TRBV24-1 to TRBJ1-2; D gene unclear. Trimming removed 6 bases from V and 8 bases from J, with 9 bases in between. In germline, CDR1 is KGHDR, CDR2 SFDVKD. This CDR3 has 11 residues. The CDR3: CATSPGSGYTF. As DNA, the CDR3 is TGTGCCACCAGTCCAGGATCGGGCTACACCTTC.

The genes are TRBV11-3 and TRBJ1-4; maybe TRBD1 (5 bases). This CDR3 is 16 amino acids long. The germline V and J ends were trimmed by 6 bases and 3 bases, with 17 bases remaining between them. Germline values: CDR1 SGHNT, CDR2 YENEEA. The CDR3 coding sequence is TGTGCCAGCAGTTCCCCCGTTGGGGGGGCTAATGAAAAACTGTTTTTT. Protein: CASSSPVGGANEKLFF.

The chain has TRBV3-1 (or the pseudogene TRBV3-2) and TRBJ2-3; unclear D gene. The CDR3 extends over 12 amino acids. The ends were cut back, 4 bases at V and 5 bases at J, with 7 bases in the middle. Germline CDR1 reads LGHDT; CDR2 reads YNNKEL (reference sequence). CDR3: CASSLQQDTQYF. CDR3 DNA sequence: TGTGCCAGCAGCCTACAACAAGATACGCAGTATTTT.

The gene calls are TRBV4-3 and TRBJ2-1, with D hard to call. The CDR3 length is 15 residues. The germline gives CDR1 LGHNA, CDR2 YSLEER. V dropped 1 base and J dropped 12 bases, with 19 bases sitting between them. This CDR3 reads CASSQGYPRGGGQFF. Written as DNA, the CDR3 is TGCGCCAGCAGCCAAGGCTACCCGAGAGGTGGCGGGCAGTTCTTC.

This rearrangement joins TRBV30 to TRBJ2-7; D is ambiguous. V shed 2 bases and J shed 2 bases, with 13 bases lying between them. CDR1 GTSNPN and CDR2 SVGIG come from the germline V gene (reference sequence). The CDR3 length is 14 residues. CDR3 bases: TGTGCCTGGAGTACTCAAGACACCACCTACGAGCAGTACGTC. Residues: CAWSTQDTTYEQYV.

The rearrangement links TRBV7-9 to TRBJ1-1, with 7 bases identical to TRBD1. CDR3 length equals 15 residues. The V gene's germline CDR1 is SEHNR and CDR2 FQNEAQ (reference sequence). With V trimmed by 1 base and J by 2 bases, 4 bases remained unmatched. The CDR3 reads CASSLGDSPNTEAFF. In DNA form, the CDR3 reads TGTGCCAGCAGCTTAGGGGACAGCCCTAACACTGAAGCTTTCTTT.

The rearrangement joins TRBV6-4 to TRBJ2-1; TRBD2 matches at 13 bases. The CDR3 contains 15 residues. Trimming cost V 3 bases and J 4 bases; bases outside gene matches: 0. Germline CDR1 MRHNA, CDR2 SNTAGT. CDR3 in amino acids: CASSEGLAGYNEQFF. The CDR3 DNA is TGTGCCAGCAGTGAGGGACTAGCGGGGTACAATGAGCAGTTCTTC.

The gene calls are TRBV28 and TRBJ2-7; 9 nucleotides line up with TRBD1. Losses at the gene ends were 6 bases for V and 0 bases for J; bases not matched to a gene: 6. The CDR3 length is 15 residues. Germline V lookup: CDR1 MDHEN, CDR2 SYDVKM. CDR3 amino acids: CASRRDRVLSYEQYF. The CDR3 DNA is TGTGCCAGCAGACGGGACAGGGTCCTCTCCTACGAGCAGTACTTC.